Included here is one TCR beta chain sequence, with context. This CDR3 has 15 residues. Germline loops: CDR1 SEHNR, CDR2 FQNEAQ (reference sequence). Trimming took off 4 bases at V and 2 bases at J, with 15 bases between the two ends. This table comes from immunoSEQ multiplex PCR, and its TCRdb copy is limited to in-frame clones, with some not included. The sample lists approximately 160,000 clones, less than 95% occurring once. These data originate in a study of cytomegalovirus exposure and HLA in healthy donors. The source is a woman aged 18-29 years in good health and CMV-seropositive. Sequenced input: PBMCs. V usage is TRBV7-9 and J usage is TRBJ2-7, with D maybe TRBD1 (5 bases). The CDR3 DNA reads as TGTGCCAGCAGCTCCAATAGGGGTTACACCTACGAGCAGTACTTC. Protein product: CASSSNRGYTYEQYF. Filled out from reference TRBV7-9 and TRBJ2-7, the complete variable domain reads DTGVSQNPRHKITKRGQNVTFRCDPISEHNRLYWYRQTLGQGPEFLTYFQNEAQLEKSRLLSDRFSAERPKGSFSTLEIQRTEQGDSAMYLCASSSNRGYTYEQYFGPGTRLTVT.